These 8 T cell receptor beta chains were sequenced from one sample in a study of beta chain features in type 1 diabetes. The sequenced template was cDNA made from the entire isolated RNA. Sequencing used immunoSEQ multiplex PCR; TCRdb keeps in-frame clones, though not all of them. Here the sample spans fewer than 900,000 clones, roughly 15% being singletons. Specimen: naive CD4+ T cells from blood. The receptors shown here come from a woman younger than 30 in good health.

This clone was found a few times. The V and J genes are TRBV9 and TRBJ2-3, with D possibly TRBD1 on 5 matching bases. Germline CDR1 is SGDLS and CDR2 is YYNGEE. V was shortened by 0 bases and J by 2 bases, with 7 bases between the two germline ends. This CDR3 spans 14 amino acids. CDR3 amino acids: CASSVGQPTDTQYF. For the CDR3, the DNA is TGTGCCAGCAGCGTAGGACAGCCCACAGATACGCAGTATTTT.

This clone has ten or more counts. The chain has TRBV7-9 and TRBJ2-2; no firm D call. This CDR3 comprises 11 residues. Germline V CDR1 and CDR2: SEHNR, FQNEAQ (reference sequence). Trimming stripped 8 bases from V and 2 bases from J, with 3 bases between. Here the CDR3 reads CASGNTGELFF. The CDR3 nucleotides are TGTGCCAGCGGCAACACCGGGGAGCTGTTTTTT.

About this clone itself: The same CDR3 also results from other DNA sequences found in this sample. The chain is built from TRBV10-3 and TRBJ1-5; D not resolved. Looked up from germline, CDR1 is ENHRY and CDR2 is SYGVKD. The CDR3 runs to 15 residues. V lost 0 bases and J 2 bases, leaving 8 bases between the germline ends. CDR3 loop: CAISESLVGNQPQHF. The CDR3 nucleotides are TGTGCCATCAGTGAGTCCTTGGTAGGCAATCAGCCCCAGCATTTT.

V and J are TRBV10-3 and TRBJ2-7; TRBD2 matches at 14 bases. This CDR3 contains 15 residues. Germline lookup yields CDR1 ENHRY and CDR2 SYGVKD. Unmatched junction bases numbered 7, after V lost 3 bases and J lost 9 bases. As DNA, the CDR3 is TGTGCCATCAGTGATCCGGGACTAGCGGGAGCGGCGCAGTACTTC. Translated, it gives CAISDPGLAGAAQYF.

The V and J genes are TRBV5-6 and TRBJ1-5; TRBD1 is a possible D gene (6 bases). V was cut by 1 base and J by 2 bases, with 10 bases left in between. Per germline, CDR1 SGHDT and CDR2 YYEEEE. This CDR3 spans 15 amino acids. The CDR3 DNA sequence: TGTGCCAGCAGCTTGTGGTCAGGGGGCAATCAGCCCCAGCATTTT. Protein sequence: CASSLWSGGNQPQHF. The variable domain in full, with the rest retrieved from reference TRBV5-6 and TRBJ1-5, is DAGVTQSPTHLIKTRGQQVTLRCSPKSGHDTVSWYQQALGQGPQFIFQYYEEEERQRGNFPDRFSGHQFPNYSSELNVNALLLGDSALYLCASSLWSGGNQPQHFGDGTRLSIL.

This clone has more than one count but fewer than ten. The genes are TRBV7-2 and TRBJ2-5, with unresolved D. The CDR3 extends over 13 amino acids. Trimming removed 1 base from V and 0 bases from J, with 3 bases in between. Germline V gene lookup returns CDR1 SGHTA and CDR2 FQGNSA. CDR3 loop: CASSLVHQETQYF. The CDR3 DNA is TGTGCCAGCAGCTTAGTCCACCAAGAGACCCAGTACTTC.

The CDR3 is CASSIRLAGGTGELFF. For the CDR3, the DNA is TGTGCCAGCAGCATAAGGCTAGCGGGAGGGACCGGGGAGCTGTTTTTT. V gene TRBV11-2 combines with J gene TRBJ2-2; 12 bases are shared with TRBD2. The CDR3 has 16 residues. V lost 5 bases, J lost 5 bases, and 6 bases stayed unmatched. From germline, CDR1 is SGHAT and CDR2 FQNNGV.

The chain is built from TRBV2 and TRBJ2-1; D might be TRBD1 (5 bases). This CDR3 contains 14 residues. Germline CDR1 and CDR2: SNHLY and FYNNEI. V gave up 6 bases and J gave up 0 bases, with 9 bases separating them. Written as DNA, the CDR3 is TGTGCCAGCAGCCACAGGAGCTCCTACAATGAGCAGTTCTTC. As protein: CASSHRSSYNEQFF.